This entry lists 8 T cell receptor beta chains sequenced from one sample in a study of T cell changes during pregnancy in multiple sclerosis. Assay: immunoSEQ multiplex PCR; the TCRdb copy retains only in-frame clones and omits some. The sample contains roughly 120,000 clones, about 93% of which appear only once. The input for sequencing was peripheral blood, taken in the third trimester of pregnancy. The receptors come from a female donor with multiple sclerosis, enrolled in a pregnancy study.

The chain is built from TRBV18 and TRBJ2-1; 11 bases align to TRBD2. CDR3 size: 18 residues. With V trimmed by 3 bases and J by 3 bases, 10 bases remained unmatched. The germline V gene has CDR1 KGHSH and CDR2 LQKENI. Here the CDR3 reads CASSPPISTSGNYNEQFF. The CDR3 DNA follows: TGTGCCAGCTCACCTCCAATATCGACTAGCGGGAACTACAATGAGCAGTTCTTC.

The CDR3 bases are TGTGCCAGCAGTTACTCGGAGGTAGGGACAACCTATGGCTACACCTTC. Its translation: CASSYSEVGTTYGYTF. The chain is built from TRBV6-5 and TRBJ1-2; TRBD1 might be the D (6 bases). Germline V CDR1 and CDR2: MNHEY, SVGAGI. This CDR3 spans 16 amino acids. V was shortened by 0 bases and J by 4 bases, with 15 bases between the two germline ends.

The CDR3 region is CASSGTGAAATNEKLFF. DNA of the CDR3: TGTGCCAGCAGTGGGACAGGGGCCGCCGCAACTAATGAAAAACTGTTTTTT. The V call is TRBV6-1, the J call TRBJ1-4, with TRBD1 matching 9 bases. CDR3 size: 17 residues. Losses at the gene ends were 4 bases for V and 0 bases for J; bases not matched to a gene: 6. CDR1 and CDR2 from the germline V gene are MNHNS and SASEGT.

This sequence joins TRBV5-6 and TRBJ1-2; D may be TRBD1 (5 bases). Germline V gives CDR1 SGHDT, CDR2 YYEEEE. Deletions cut 4 bases from V and 4 bases from J, with 14 bases between. The CDR3 spans 14 residues. This CDR3 reads CASSAGPSLYGYTF. The CDR3 DNA reads as TGTGCCAGCAGCGCAGGGCCTTCACTCTATGGCTACACCTTC.

The rearrangement joins TRBV5-5 to TRBJ1-3; the match to TRBD1 covers 9 bases. V shed 4 bases and J 0 bases; nucleotides not matched to a gene: 8. The CDR3 loop spans 17 amino acids. Germline V gene data show CDR1 as SGHKS and CDR2 as YYEKEE (reference sequence). The CDR3 nucleotides are TGTGCCAGCAGCCCTCGGACAGGGGCAAACTCTGGAAACACCATATATTTT. Its protein product is CASSPRTGANSGNTIYF. Supplemented by reference TRBV5-5 and TRBJ1-3, the full variable domain reads DAGVTQSPTHLIKTRGQQVTLRCSPISGHKSVSWYQQVLGQGPQFIFQYYEKEERGRGNFPDRFSARQFPNYSSELNVNALLLGDSALYLCASSPRTGANSGNTIYFGEGSWLTVV.

The rearrangement uses TRBV9 and TRBJ1-1; 8 positions match TRBD1. Unmatched junction bases numbered 4, after V lost 1 base and J lost 2 bases. The CDR3 is 15 residues long. Per the germline V gene, CDR1 is SGDLS and CDR2 is YYNGEE. The CDR3 nucleotides read TGTGCCAGCAGCGTAACACAGGGGGGAAACACTGAAGCTTTCTTT. As protein: CASSVTQGGNTEAFF.

This clone was detected only once. The chain recombines TRBV9 with TRBJ2-2; D not certain. From germline, CDR1 is SGDLS and CDR2 YYNGEE. The CDR3 sequence is 12 residues long. The V and J ends lost 6 bases and 4 bases respectively, with 7 bases between them. The CDR3 DNA reads as TGTGCCAGCACCCGGAGCACCGGGGAGCTGTTTTTT. Residues: CASTRSTGELFF.

The sample holds one count of this clone. V gene TRBV11-2 combines with J gene TRBJ2-1; 8 nucleotides line up with TRBD2. This CDR3 has 16 amino acids. In germline, CDR1 is SGHAT, CDR2 FQNNGV. V was clipped by 4 bases and J by 6 bases; unmatched bases: 11. CDR3 in amino acids: CASSSPTGLVINEQFF. CDR3 nucleotide sequence: TGTGCCAGCAGCTCCCCTACGGGACTAGTAATCAATGAGCAGTTCTTC. Full variable domain (remainder filled in from reference TRBV11-2 and TRBJ2-1): EAGVAQSPRYKIIEKRQSVAFWCNPISGHATLYWYQQILGQGPKLLIQFQNNGVVDDSQLPKDRFSAERLKGVDSTLKIQPAKLEDSAVYLCASSSPTGLVINEQFFGPGTRLTVL.